The present TCR beta chain was sequenced within a study of blood T cell repertoires in COVID-19. The wider study: The samples span acute and convalescent COVID-19 from the United States, Italy and Spain. PBMCs, B-cell-depleted T cells, or T cells provided the cDNA or gDNA that made up the material.

Per the study methods: Reference gene primer amplification gave estimated nucleated cell counts. This table comes from immunoSEQ multiplex PCR, and its TCRdb copy is limited to in-frame clones, with some not included. The DNA was the basis for D and trimming; V, J and clone size are from that table. This repertoire shows 140,000 to 150,000 clones, about 89% found once; its top ten account for just under 3%. Germline V CDR1 and CDR2: LNHDA, SQIVND (reference sequence). Trimming pared 4 bases from V and 5 bases from J, leaving 10 bases between. The CDR3 totals 13 residues. V usage is TRBV19 and J usage is TRBJ2-3; tentatively, D is TRBD1 (6 bases). This receptor was obtained from a man aged 55 to 70 with active or convalescent COVID-19. Input material: peripheral blood. The CDR3 region has the DNA TGTGCCAGTAGTAGAACAGGGCAAGATACGCAGTATTTT. Its protein product is CASSRTGQDTQYF. Full variable domain (remainder filled in from reference TRBV19 and TRBJ2-3): DGGITQSPKYLFRKEGQNVTLSCEQNLNHDAMYWYRQDPGQGLRLIYYSQIVNDFQKGDIAEGYSVSREKKESFPLTVTSAQKNPTAFYLCASSRTGQDTQYFGPGTRLTVL.